This T cell receptor (beta chain) is from a study of breast tumors, draining lymph nodes, adjacent tissues. The count of this clonotype is one. Antigen specificity is unknown. Overall study results and limits: Tumors had less TCR diversity than lymph nodes, more than nontumor tissue. Most tumor T cells seemingly derive from lymph node, then expand in tumor.

V shed 0 bases, J shed 4 bases, and the junction held 3 bases outside the gene matches. CDR1 is MNHEY and CDR2 is SVGEGT in the germline V gene. The CDR3 totals 16 residues. TCRdb independently ran MiXCR on the multiplex PCR reads; one entry per CDR3 protein. The sample shows more than 30,000 distinct CDR3 sequences, over 55% of them seen only once. This rearrangement joins TRBV6-2 or TRBV6-3 to TRBJ2-5, with 12 nucleotides matching TRBD2. Sequences were obtained from breast tumor tissue. The receptor was derived from a female donor with breast cancer. Some clones in this sample may be carry-over from other donors' samples. CDR3 DNA: TGTGCCAGCAGTTACTCGCCTAGCGGGGGGGCAGAGACCCAGTACTTC. As protein: CASSYSPSGGAETQYF.